This entry concerns a single T cell receptor beta chain. The target antigen is unknown. The CDR3 consists of 15 residues. Germline trimming cut 8 bases from V and 4 bases from J; bases unmatched to any gene: 13. The germline V gene encodes CDR1 MNHEY and CDR2 SMNVEV (reference sequence). This specimen comes from a study of T-cell reconstitution after alpha-beta-depleted transplantation in children. Study-wide results and caveats: Expanded graft clones, several hundred of them, were reportedly the source of alpha-beta T cells about two months after transplant.

Researchers prepared the TCRbeta library using unique molecular identifiers, the study reports. Using its own MiXCR run on the PCR reads, TCRdb lists one record per CDR3 protein. In the table there are fewer than 500,000 distinct CDR3 sequences, over 40% of which are singletons. The origin of this receptor is a girl aged 2 to 9 with aplastic anemia, due to receive a stem cell transplant. This specimen consisted of PBMCs, obtained before TCRalphabeta/CD19-depleted stem cell transplant. J is TRBJ1-2 and V is TRBV27; 7 positions agree with TRBD1. The CDR3 DNA reads as TGTGCCAGCCATCATAATGGGGACAGCTTCTATGGCTACACCTTC. It encodes CASHHNGDSFYGYTF.